This entry lists 24 T cell receptor beta chains sequenced from one sample in a study of shared clonotypes between healthy human individuals. This table comes from immunoSEQ multiplex PCR, and its TCRdb copy is limited to in-frame clones, with some not included. The table includes under 1,900,000 clones, around 98.5% detected once. Sequencing was carried out using naive CD4+ T cells sorted from blood. This sample's subset: CD45RA+ positively selected. These receptors came from a man aged 25 to 40 in good health.

V and J are TRBV5-1 and TRBJ2-1; possibly TRBD2 for D (5 bases). CDR1 is SGHRS and CDR2 is YFSETQ in the germline V gene. Trimming shortened V by 0 bases and J by 11 bases, and 15 bases separated the two germline ends. The CDR3 runs 14 residues. CDR3 nucleotide sequence: TGCGCCAGCAGCTTGGGGACTCCAACGGGTAAGCAGTTCTTC. The encoded protein is CASSLGTPTGKQFF.

The rearrangement joins TRBV6-5 to TRBJ2-7; D may match TRBD1 or TRBD2 (6 bases each). This CDR3 is built from 15 residues. V was trimmed by 5 bases and J by 2 bases, leaving 16 bases between them. Germline CDR1 MNHEY, CDR2 SVGAGI. In DNA form, the CDR3 reads TGTGCCAGCAGTGGACCGGGCCGGGGGCCCTACGAGCAGTACTTC. Translated: CASSGPGRGPYEQYF.

The chain couples TRBV28 to TRBJ2-7; 7 nucleotides align to TRBD1. Looked up from germline, CDR1 is MDHEN and CDR2 is SYDVKM. The J segment lost 2 bases and the V segment lost 7 bases, leaving 5 bases of the junction unmatched. This CDR3 is built from 13 residues. The CDR3 protein is CASTRDSTYEQYF. CDR3 DNA: TGTGCCAGCACCCGGGACAGCACCTACGAGCAGTACTTC.

The chain carries TRBV19 and TRBJ2-3; 11 bases fit TRBD2. The CDR3 sequence is 19 residues long. V lost 7 bases and J lost 0; bases outside the gene matches: 15. Germline lookup yields CDR1 LNHDA and CDR2 SQIVND (reference sequence). The CDR3 spells CASTPPTSGTESSTDTQYF. CDR3 DNA sequence: TGTGCCAGTACCCCCCCGACTAGCGGGACCGAATCTAGCACAGATACGCAGTATTTT.

The chain has TRBV7-2 and TRBJ2-1, with a possible D match to TRBD2 (6 bases). The CDR3 length is 15 residues. Germline V gene data show CDR1 as SGHTA and CDR2 as FQGNSA. V was clipped by 2 bases and J by 4 bases, with 12 bases between them. As DNA, the CDR3 is TGTGCCAGCAGCTTATATGTAGGGACTTACAATGAGCAGTTCTTC. This sequence encodes CASSLYVGTYNEQFF.

The CDR3 region is CASSQDSLYEQYF. The CDR3 DNA follows: TGTGCCAGCAGCCAGGACAGCCTTTACGAGCAGTACTTC. The rearrangement links TRBV6-5 to TRBJ2-7; tentatively, D is TRBD1 (6 bases). The CDR3 extends over 13 amino acids. Germline V CDR1 and CDR2: MNHEY, SVGAGI. V dropped 6 bases and J dropped 4 bases, with 13 bases sitting between them.

The DNA of the CDR3 is TGTGCCAGCAGCTTACTAGCGGGAGGCGGGACCGGGGAGCTGTTTTTT. Translated: CASSLLAGGGTGELFF. The J gene is TRBJ2-2, the V gene TRBV5-4; TRBD2 agrees at 12 bases. Germline-derived CDR1 and CDR2 are SGHNT and YYREEE (reference sequence). Trimming removed 2 bases from V and 5 bases from J; junction bases left unmatched: 4. This CDR3 has 16 residues. Using reference TRBV5-4 and TRBJ2-2 for the parts outside the CDR3, the full variable domain is ETGVTQSPTHLIKTRGQQVTLRCSSQSGHNTVSWYQQALGQGPQFIFQYYREEENGRGNFPPRFSGLQFPNYSSELNVNALELDDSALYLCASSLLAGGGTGELFFGEGSRLTVL.

This sequence joins TRBV7-2 and TRBJ2-7; 10 nucleotides agree with TRBD2. The CDR3 length is 16 residues. Germline trimming cut 6 bases from V and 4 bases from J; bases unmatched to any gene: 12. The germline V gene has CDR1 SGHTA and CDR2 FQGNSA. CDR3 sequence (DNA): TGTGCCAGCAGTTTTCGGCGGACGGGACTAGCGTACGAGCAGTACTTC. Residues: CASSFRRTGLAYEQYF.

This chain uses TRBV9 with TRBJ2-3; 7 nucleotides line up with TRBD1. Trimming removed 0 bases from V and 5 bases from J; junction bases left unmatched: 12. The CDR3 consists of 17 residues. The germline V gene encodes CDR1 SGDLS and CDR2 YYNGEE. CDR3 DNA sequence: TGTGCCAGCAGCGTAGACCTAATAGGGGGCGCGAAAGATACGCAGTATTTT. It encodes CASSVDLIGGAKDTQYF.

The sample holds one count of this clone. The chain couples TRBV5-8 to TRBJ1-1, with unresolved D. Trimming cost V 0 bases and J 1 base, with 7 bases left between them. CDR1 SGHTS and CDR2 YDEGEE come from the germline V gene. The CDR3 extends over 14 amino acids. As DNA, the CDR3 is TGTGCCAGCAGCTTGGCCAGCAGGAACACTGAAGCTTTCTTT. It codes for CASSLASRNTEAFF.

This rearrangement joins TRBV5-1 to TRBJ2-3, with 8 bases matching TRBD2. The CDR3 loop spans 17 amino acids. The germline V gene encodes CDR1 SGHRS and CDR2 YFSETQ. With 1 base clipped from V and 5 bases from J, the junction kept 12 bases outside the gene matches. CDR3 in DNA: TGCGCCAGCAGCTTGTCGGGAGCGGGAGTCGGAGAAGATACGCAGTATTTT. This sequence encodes CASSLSGAGVGEDTQYF.

The chain has TRBV10-2 and TRBJ2-1, with D unresolved. V was pared by 7 bases and J by 9 bases, with 13 bases between. From germline, CDR1 is WSHSY and CDR2 SAAADI. The length of the CDR3 is 12 residues. CDR3 DNA sequence: TGCGCCAGCATGCCTTCATCGCGTGAGCAGTTCTTC. It translates to CASMPSSREQFF.

The chain is built from TRBV5-1 and TRBJ1-1, with no clear D. The CDR3 is 13 amino acids. Trimming stripped 6 bases from V and 1 base from J, with 10 bases between. From germline, CDR1 is SGHRS and CDR2 YFSETQ. The CDR3 DNA follows: TGCGCCAGCATGGGTGCACAGAACACTGAAGCTTTCTTT. This encodes CASMGAQNTEAFF.

This chain joins TRBV7-2 and TRBJ2-7; the D is unclear. Germline CDR1 and CDR2: SGHTA and FQGNSA. Between the trimmed V and J ends, which lost 3 bases and 2 bases, there was a span of 20 bases. CDR3 length: 17 residues. CDR3 DNA sequence: TGTGCCAGCAGCTTCGCCGGACGGCGGTTACCCCCCTACGAGCAGTACTTC. It codes for CASSFAGRRLPPYEQYF.

V is TRBV5-1 and J is TRBJ2-1, with 8 bases that match TRBD2. V shed 6 bases and J 10 bases; nucleotides not matched to a gene: 12. The length of the CDR3 is 14 residues. Germline assignment: CDR1 SGHRS and CDR2 YFSETQ. CDR3 in amino acids: CASKDPAGVGEQFF. The CDR3 bases are TGCGCCAGCAAGGACCCAGCGGGAGTAGGAGAGCAGTTCTTC.

This clone has only one observation. The chain employs TRBV9 and TRBJ2-2; D ambiguous. V shed 3 bases and J shed 4 bases, with 13 bases lying between them. The germline gives CDR1 SGDLS, CDR2 YYNGEE. The CDR3 consists of 15 residues. The CDR3, as DNA: TGTGCCAGCAGCGCGAAATCCGGAGTCACCGGGGAGCTGTTTTTT. Protein sequence: CASSAKSGVTGELFF.

The chain has TRBV18 and TRBJ2-7; the D gene is possibly TRBD1 (6 bases). CDR1 KGHSH and CDR2 LQKENI come from the germline V gene. Trimming shortened V by 4 bases and J by 3 bases, and 16 bases separated the two germline ends. The CDR3 spans 15 residues. DNA for the CDR3: TGTGCCAGCTCACGTAGTGGGGCGACAGGCTACGAGCAGTACTTC. This gives the protein CASSRSGATGYEQYF.

V gene TRBV30 combines with J gene TRBJ1-2; D remains unclear. The CDR3 extends over 11 amino acids. V lost 0 bases, J lost 14 bases, and 13 bases lay in between. Germline V lookup: CDR1 GTSNPN, CDR2 SVGIG (reference sequence). The CDR3 nucleotides are TGTGCCTGGAGTGTAGGGCAGGCGACGACCTTC. This codes for CAWSVGQATTF.

The chain recombines TRBV6-1 with TRBJ1-1, with 7 bases that match TRBD1. CDR1 is MNHNS, CDR2 SASEGT, per germline. The CDR3 sequence is 17 residues long. V shed 4 bases and J 5 bases; nucleotides not matched to a gene: 16. The CDR3 reads CASSAPGGRGPRTEAFF. As DNA, the CDR3 is TGTGCCAGCAGTGCCCCAGGTGGGAGGGGGCCTCGGACTGAAGCTTTCTTT.

The chain joins TRBV29-1 to TRBJ2-1, with 9 bases aligning to TRBD2. Germline trimming cut 1 base from V and 2 bases from J; bases unmatched to any gene: 3. This CDR3 is 15 amino acids long. CDR1 is SQVTM and CDR2 is ANQGSEA in the germline V gene. The CDR3 loop reads CSVEGTSAAYNEQFF. The CDR3 coding sequence is TGCAGCGTTGAAGGGACTAGCGCCGCCTACAATGAGCAGTTCTTC.

This chain connects TRBV19 to TRBJ2-7; 9 bases map to TRBD2. This CDR3 is 14 amino acids long. With 1 base clipped from V and 2 bases from J, the junction kept 0 bases outside the gene matches. The V gene's germline CDR1 is LNHDA and CDR2 SQIVND (reference sequence). The CDR3 loop is CASSIASGAYEQYF. DNA for the CDR3: TGTGCCAGTAGTATAGCTAGCGGGGCCTACGAGCAGTACTTC.

V usage is TRBV19 and J usage is TRBJ2-1; weak D call: TRBD1 (6 bases). CDR1 is LNHDA and CDR2 is SQIVND in the germline V gene (reference sequence). Deletions cut 5 bases from V and 9 bases from J, with 14 bases between. The CDR3 runs to 13 residues. The DNA of the CDR3 is TGTGCCAGTAGTTTCCACAGGGACGGTGAGCAGTTCTTC. It translates to CASSFHRDGEQFF.

The chain is built from TRBV23-1 and TRBJ2-3; 8 positions agree with TRBD2. TRBV23-1 is known as an ORF, though its function is uncertain. The ends lost 10 bases at V and 4 bases at J; junction bases unmatched: 1. This CDR3 is built from 11 residues. CDR3 sequence reads: CANGGADTQYF. CDR3 sequence (DNA): TGCGCCAACGGGGGGGCAGATACGCAGTATTTT.

This sequence joins TRBV4-3 and TRBJ2-3, with 12 bases aligning to TRBD2. V trimming: 1 base; J trimming: 4 bases; junction bases outside the gene matches: 3. The germline gives CDR1 LGHNA, CDR2 YSLEER. The CDR3 spans 16 residues. The CDR3 region is CASSQGLAGVSDTQYF. CDR3 in DNA: TGCGCCAGCAGCCAAGGACTAGCGGGAGTGTCAGATACGCAGTATTTT.